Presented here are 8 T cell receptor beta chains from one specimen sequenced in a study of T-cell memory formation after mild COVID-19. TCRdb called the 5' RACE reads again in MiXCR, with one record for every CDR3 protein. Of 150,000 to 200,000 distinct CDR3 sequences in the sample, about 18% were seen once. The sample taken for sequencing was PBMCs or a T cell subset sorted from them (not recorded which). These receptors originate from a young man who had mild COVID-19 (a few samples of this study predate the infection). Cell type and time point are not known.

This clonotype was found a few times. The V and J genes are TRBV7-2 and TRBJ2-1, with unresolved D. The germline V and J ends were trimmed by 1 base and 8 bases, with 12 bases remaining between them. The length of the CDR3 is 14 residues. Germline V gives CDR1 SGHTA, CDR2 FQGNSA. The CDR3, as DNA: TGTGCCAGCAGCTTAGGGTACTCGGTGGATGAGCAGTTCTTC. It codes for CASSLGYSVDEQFF.

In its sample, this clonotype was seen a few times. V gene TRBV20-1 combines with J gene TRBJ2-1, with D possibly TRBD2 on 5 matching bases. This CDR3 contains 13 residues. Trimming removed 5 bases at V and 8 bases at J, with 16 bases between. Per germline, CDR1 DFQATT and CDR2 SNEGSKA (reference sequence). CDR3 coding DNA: TGCAGTGCTCCTTGGACTGGGCGGGATGAGCAGTTCTTC. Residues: CSAPWTGRDEQFF.

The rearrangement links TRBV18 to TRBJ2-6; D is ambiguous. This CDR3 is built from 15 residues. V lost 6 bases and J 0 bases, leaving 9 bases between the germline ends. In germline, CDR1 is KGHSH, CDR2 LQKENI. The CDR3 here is CASSRTNSGANVLTF. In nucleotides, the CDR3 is TGTGCCAGCTCTCGTACAAACTCTGGGGCCAACGTCCTGACTTTC.

CDR3 residues: CASSMLGLTNTEAFF. CDR3 nucleotides: TGTGCCAGCAGTATGCTCGGACTTACGAACACTGAAGCTTTCTTT. The J gene is TRBJ1-1, the V gene TRBV6-2 or TRBV6-3; the D is unclear. The V and J ends lost 5 bases and 1 base respectively, with 14 bases between them. CDR3 length: 15 amino acids. Germline V gene data show CDR1 as MNHEY and CDR2 as SVGEGT.

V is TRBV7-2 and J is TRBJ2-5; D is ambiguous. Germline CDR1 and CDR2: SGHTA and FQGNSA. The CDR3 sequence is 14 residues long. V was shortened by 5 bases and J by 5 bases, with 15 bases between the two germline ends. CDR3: CASSPWAFGETQYF. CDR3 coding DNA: TGTGCCAGCAGCCCTTGGGCGTTTGGGGAGACCCAGTACTTC.

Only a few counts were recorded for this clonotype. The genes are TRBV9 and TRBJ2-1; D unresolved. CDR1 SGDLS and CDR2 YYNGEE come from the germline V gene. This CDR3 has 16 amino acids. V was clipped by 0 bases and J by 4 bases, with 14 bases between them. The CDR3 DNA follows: TGTGCCAGCAGCGTAGAGGATCTTCGGGCGTACAATGAGCAGTTCTTC. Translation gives CASSVEDLRAYNEQFF.

The CDR3 sequence: CASSIDRGTVYNEQFF. CDR3 DNA sequence: TGTGCCAGTAGTATAGATCGGGGGACAGTGTACAATGAGCAGTTCTTC. V is TRBV19 and J is TRBJ2-1; TRBD1 might be the D (7 bases). Germline V gives CDR1 LNHDA, CDR2 SQIVND (reference sequence). Trimming took 0 bases from V and 4 from J, leaving 13 bases between them. CDR3 length equals 16 residues.

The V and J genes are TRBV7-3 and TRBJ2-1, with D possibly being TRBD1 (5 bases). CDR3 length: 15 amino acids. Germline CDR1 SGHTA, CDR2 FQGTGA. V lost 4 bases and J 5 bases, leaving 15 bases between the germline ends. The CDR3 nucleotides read TGTGCCAGCAGCTCGACCATAGGGGTGGACAATGAGCAGTTCTTC. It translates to CASSSTIGVDNEQFF.